The 26 T cell receptor beta chains given below trace back to one sample, sequenced in a study of CD8+ T cells in alopecia areata. Following RNA extraction, reverse transcription yielded cDNA that acted as the sequencing template. Only in-frame clones appear in the TCRdb table, and some are missing; sequencing was by immunoSEQ multiplex PCR. This table holds approximately 90,000 clones, just over 70% found once. Regarding treatment: oral pan-JAK inhibitor, 5-10 mg twice daily. Material: CD8+ T cells sorted from blood, obtained at approximately week 42, from a patient treated with tofacitinib. The source is a human donor with alopecia areata.

Of note for this clone: Different DNA sequences within this sample yield the same CDR3. The chain is built from TRBV7-9 and TRBJ2-2; D uncertain. Trimming left V 5 bases short and J 5 bases short, with 6 bases between. In germline, CDR1 is SEHNR, CDR2 FQNEAQ (reference sequence). CDR3 length equals 12 residues. The CDR3 nucleotides are TGTGCCAGCAGCCATAGTACCGGGGAGCTGTTTTTT. It yields the protein CASSHSTGELFF.

Only a few counts were recorded for this clone. The V call is TRBV19, the J call TRBJ1-5; 10 nucleotides match TRBD1. V shed 10 bases, J shed 4 bases, and the junction held 10 bases outside the gene matches. CDR3 length: 15 amino acids. Germline V gene data show CDR1 as LNHDA and CDR2 as SQIVND (reference sequence). The CDR3 DNA reads TGTGCCAACCTCAAAGGGGACAGGGGAAATCAGCCCCAGCATTTT. Translation: CANLKGDRGNQPQHF.

The genes are TRBV4-3 and TRBJ1-6; D remains unclear. The germline V and J ends were trimmed by 1 base and 8 bases, with 6 bases remaining between them. Germline CDR1 reads LGHNA; CDR2 reads YSLEER. There are 13 residues in the CDR3. The DNA for the CDR3 is TGCGCCAGCAGCCAAGTGGAGGATTCACCCCTCCACTTT. Amino acids: CASSQVEDSPLHF.

This chain links TRBV6-4 with TRBJ2-7; tentatively, D is TRBD1 (6 bases). V lost 5 bases and J 0 bases, leaving 14 bases between the germline ends. CDR1 is MRHNA and CDR2 is SNTAGT in the germline V gene. CDR3 size: 15 residues. The CDR3 loop is CASSLSPDSSYEQYF. CDR3 nucleotides: TGTGCCAGCAGTTTATCCCCGGACAGCTCCTACGAGCAGTACTTC.

This chain links TRBV15 with TRBJ2-7; no definite D call. The germline V gene has CDR1 LNHNV and CDR2 YYDKDF (reference sequence). The CDR3 spans 13 residues. The V end lost 4 bases, the J end lost 9 bases, and 16 bases lay between the germline ends. This chain's CDR3 is CATSMSRARRQYF. DNA for the CDR3: TGTGCCACCAGCATGTCCCGAGCACGGAGGCAGTACTTC.

This chain joins TRBV6-5 and TRBJ1-3; D uncertain. CDR1 and CDR2 from the germline V gene are MNHEY and SVGAGI. The CDR3 runs 13 residues. The V end was cut by 4 bases, the J end by 4 bases, with 8 bases between. The CDR3 DNA reads TGTGCCAGCAGTTCCTACTCGGGAAACACCATATATTTT. Protein sequence: CASSSYSGNTIYF.

The V gene is TRBV4-3, the J gene TRBJ2-2; D is ambiguous. Trimming cost V 3 bases and J 6 bases, with 14 bases left between them. Germline V lookup: CDR1 LGHNA, CDR2 YSLEER. There are 15 residues in the CDR3. The CDR3 spells CASSQFRVRPGELFF. The CDR3 DNA follows: TGCGCCAGCAGCCAGTTCCGGGTCAGGCCCGGGGAGCTGTTTTTT.

This clone was found once. The rearrangement joins TRBV11-2 to TRBJ2-1; maybe TRBD2 (6 bases). The ends were cut back, 5 bases at V and 6 bases at J, with 11 bases in the middle. Looked up from germline, CDR1 is SGHAT and CDR2 is FQNNGV. The CDR3 extends over 13 amino acids. CDR3 sequence reads: CASSAGTVNEQFF. DNA of the CDR3: TGTGCCAGCAGCGCGGGGACCGTCAATGAGCAGTTCTTC.

This clone was detected only once. V usage is TRBV4-3 and J usage is TRBJ1-4; 9 positions agree with TRBD1. Germline values: CDR1 LGHNA, CDR2 YSLEER. The CDR3 has 16 amino acids. Losses at the gene ends were 4 bases for V and 7 bases for J; bases not matched to a gene: 10. CDR3 in DNA: TGCGCCAGCAGCCGATTATCGGACAGGGGAGGTGAAAAACTGTTTTTT. Its translation: CASSRLSDRGGEKLFF.

In its sample, this clone was seen a few times. This chain connects TRBV5-1 to TRBJ2-1, with a tentative D call TRBD1 (6 bases). Germline loops: CDR1 SGHRS, CDR2 YFSETQ. The CDR3 has 17 residues. Trimming removed 0 bases from V and 0 bases from J, with 13 bases in between. CDR3 DNA sequence: TGCGCCAGCAGCTTGGGGGGGACACCGAGCTCCTACAATGAGCAGTTCTTC. Translated, it gives CASSLGGTPSSYNEQFF.

This clone was picked up a small number of times. The chain combines TRBV30 with TRBJ2-1; D is ambiguous. Germline CDR1 and CDR2: GTSNPN and SVGIG (reference sequence). The ends were cut back, 1 base at V and 10 bases at J, with 8 bases in the middle. The CDR3 covers 11 residues. CDR3 DNA: TGTGCCTGGAGTGCTGCACGCGAGCAGTTCTTC. Protein product: CAWSAAREQFF.

This sequence joins TRBV7-9 and TRBJ1-1, with D uncertain. In germline, CDR1 is SEHNR, CDR2 FQNEAQ (reference sequence). This CDR3 contains 12 residues. V shed 1 base and J shed 3 bases, with 3 bases lying between them. CDR3 coding DNA: TGTGCCAGCAGCTTAGTTGACACTGAAGCTTTCTTT. Translated, it gives CASSLVDTEAFF.

The chain uses TRBV30 and TRBJ2-7; D is ambiguous. This CDR3 contains 12 residues. Trimming took 1 base from V and 0 from J, leaving 4 bases between them. CDR1 and CDR2 from the germline V gene are GTSNPN and SVGIG (reference sequence). CDR3: CAWSEGSYEQYF. The CDR3 region has the DNA TGTGCCTGGAGTGAGGGCTCCTACGAGCAGTACTTC.

This sequence joins TRBV6-1 and TRBJ2-7; 7 bases match TRBD2. V shed 0 bases and J 4 bases; nucleotides not matched to a gene: 6. Germline V gene data show CDR1 as MNHNS and CDR2 as SASEGT. CDR3 length: 15 amino acids. The DNA for the CDR3 is TGTGCCAGCAGTGAAGCGGGAGGGGCCGCGTACGAGCAGTACTTC. Translation gives CASSEAGGAAYEQYF.

V is TRBV7-8 and J is TRBJ2-1; 15 bases match TRBD2. The CDR3 is 19 amino acids. The trim removed 5 bases at V and 4 bases at J, leaving 12 bases unmatched. Germline assignment: CDR1 SGHVS and CDR2 FQNEAQ. The DNA of the CDR3 is TGTGCCAGCAGCAACCCGGGACTAGCGGGGGGCCGCCATTACAATGAGCAGTTCTTC. Translation: CASSNPGLAGGRHYNEQFF. Looking up the rest from reference TRBV7-8 and TRBJ2-1 gives the full variable domain: GAGVSQSPRYKVAKRGQDVALRCDPISGHVSLFWYQQALGQGPEFLTYFQNEAQLDKSGLPSDRFFAERPEGSVSTLKIQRTQQEDSAVYLCASSNPGLAGGRHYNEQFFGPGTRLTVL.

This sequence joins TRBV6-1 and TRBJ1-2; D is undetermined. Trimming took off 1 base at V and 5 bases at J, with 14 bases between the two ends. CDR1 is MNHNS and CDR2 is SASEGT in the germline V gene. The CDR3 has 15 residues. The CDR3 region has the DNA TGTGCCAGCAGTGAAGTGGGCAGTACCTTGTATGGCTACACCTTC. It encodes CASSEVGSTLYGYTF.

This CDR3 reads CASTGTEAFF. The CDR3 nucleotides are TGTGCCAGCACCGGCACTGAAGCTTTCTTT. The V call is TRBV25-1, the J call TRBJ1-1; no clear D gene. The CDR3 sequence is 10 residues long. The germline gives CDR1 MGHDK, CDR2 SYGVNS. Trimming cost V 7 bases and J 4 bases, with 4 bases left between them.

This chain connects TRBV25-1 to TRBJ2-3; either TRBD1 or TRBD2 may supply D (6 bases each). The CDR3 extends over 16 amino acids. V gave up 2 bases and J gave up 2 bases, with 14 bases separating them. The germline V gene has CDR1 MGHDK and CDR2 SYGVNS. CDR3 in DNA: TGTGCCAGCAGTGAAGGGCAGGGGACTTCCACAGATACGCAGTATTTT. It encodes CASSEGQGTSTDTQYF.

This clone was picked up a small number of times. This chain uses TRBV5-6 with TRBJ2-2, with D perhaps TRBD2 (6 bases). V was trimmed by 3 bases and J by 6 bases, leaving 21 bases between them. The CDR3 spans 17 residues. Germline V lookup: CDR1 SGHDT, CDR2 YYEEEE. The CDR3 sequence is CASSYDLGRDFAGELFF. Written as DNA, the CDR3 is TGTGCCAGCAGCTATGATCTCGGCCGGGACTTCGCCGGGGAGCTGTTTTTT.

The chain recombines TRBV7-3 with TRBJ2-6, with unresolved D. CDR1 is SGHTA and CDR2 is FQGTGA in the germline V gene. V was cut by 5 bases and J by 0 bases, with 14 bases left in between. The CDR3 covers 17 residues. The CDR3 reads CASSELGLPSGANVLTF. CDR3 sequence (DNA): TGTGCCAGCAGCGAGTTAGGGCTCCCCTCTGGGGCCAACGTCCTGACTTTC.

This chain joins TRBV29-1 and TRBJ2-1; a possible D gene is TRBD2 (5 bases). The CDR3 extends over 9 amino acids. V was clipped by 5 bases and J by 9 bases, with 5 bases between them. The germline CDR1 and CDR2 sequences are SQVTM and ANQGSEA. CDR3 region: CSVSGEQFF. The CDR3 nucleotides read TGCAGCGTTAGCGGTGAGCAGTTCTTC.

V gene TRBV7-8 combines with J gene TRBJ1-2; D is undetermined. The CDR3 is 14 residues long. Trimming took off 2 bases at V and 6 bases at J, with 13 bases between the two ends. CDR1 is SGHVS, CDR2 FQNEAQ, per germline. The CDR3 sequence is CASSLTRSDHGYTF. CDR3 coding DNA: TGTGCCAGCAGCTTAACCCGGTCAGACCATGGCTACACCTTC.

V gene TRBV10-2 combines with J gene TRBJ1-5, with D maybe TRBD1 (5 bases). The CDR3 has 13 amino acids. From germline, CDR1 is WSHSY and CDR2 SAAADI. V was pared by 6 bases and J by 2 bases, with 8 bases between. The CDR3 DNA follows: TGCGCCAGCAGGCAGGGAGGCAATCAGCCCCAGCATTTT. Translated, it gives CASRQGGNQPQHF.

This clone was recorded a few times. This chain connects TRBV4-3 to TRBJ2-7; unclear D gene. Trimming pared 0 bases from V and 4 bases from J, leaving 10 bases between. Germline assignment: CDR1 LGHNA and CDR2 YSLEER. This CDR3 region has 14 residues. CDR3 coding DNA: TGCGCCAGCAGCCAAGATATTACCGCGTACGAGCAGTACTTC. Amino acids: CASSQDITAYEQYF.

This clone has a handful of counts. The J gene is TRBJ1-1, the V gene TRBV11-2; TRBD1 might be the D (5 bases). In germline, CDR1 is SGHAT, CDR2 FQNNGV. V lost 0 bases to trimming and J lost 7 bases, with 9 bases between them. The length of the CDR3 is 13 residues. CDR3 nucleotides: TGTGCCAGCAGCTTAGAGCGACAGCTTGAAGCTTTCTTT. It translates to CASSLERQLEAFF. The full variable domain, its missing parts supplied by reference TRBV11-2 and TRBJ1-1, is EAGVAQSPRYKIIEKRQSVAFWCNPISGHATLYWYQQILGQGPKLLIQFQNNGVVDDSQLPKDRFSAERLKGVDSTLKIQPAKLEDSAVYLCASSLERQLEAFFGQGTRLTVV.

V usage is TRBV30 and J usage is TRBJ1-1; D is undetermined. V lost 1 base to trimming and J lost 3 bases, with 9 bases between them. The germline V gene encodes CDR1 GTSNPN and CDR2 SVGIG (reference sequence). There are 13 residues in the CDR3. CDR3 protein: CAWSAIRDTEAFF. CDR3 DNA: TGTGCCTGGAGTGCCATTAGGGACACTGAAGCTTTCTTT.